The entry below describes one T cell receptor (beta chain). This sample was taken from a study of blood T cell repertoires in COVID-19. About the research overall: Specimens from acute and convalescent COVID-19 originated in the United States, Italy and Spain.

V lost 4 bases, J lost 5 bases, and 11 bases stayed unmatched. The CDR3 spans 15 residues. In germline, CDR1 is SGHRS, CDR2 YFSETQ. The method was immunoSEQ multiplex PCR; TCRdb's version includes in-frame clones alone and lacks a portion of them. The data hold some 83,000 clones, with 86% observed a single time. The TCR comes from an elderly man in a cohort sampled during active COVID-19. The gene calls are TRBV5-1 and TRBJ1-2, with TRBD1 matching 7 bases. Sequenced material: peripheral blood. CDR3 DNA: TGCGCCAGCAGCCCCTATGTTTCAGGGGGTTATGGCTACACCTTC. As protein: CASSPYVSGGYGYTF.